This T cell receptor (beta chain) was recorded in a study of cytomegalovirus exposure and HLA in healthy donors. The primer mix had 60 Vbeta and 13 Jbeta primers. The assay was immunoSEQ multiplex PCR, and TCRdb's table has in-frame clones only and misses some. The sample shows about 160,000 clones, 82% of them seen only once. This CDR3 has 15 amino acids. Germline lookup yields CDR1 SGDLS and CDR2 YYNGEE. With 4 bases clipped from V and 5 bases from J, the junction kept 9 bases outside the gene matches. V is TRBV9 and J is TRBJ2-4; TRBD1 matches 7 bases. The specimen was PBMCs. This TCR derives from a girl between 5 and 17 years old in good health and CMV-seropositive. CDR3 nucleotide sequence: TGTGCCAGCAGCACGAGGGGGCGGGCCCAAAACATTCAGTACTTC. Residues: CASSTRGRAQNIQYF.